This note documents a single T cell receptor beta chain sequence. The antigen remains undetermined. The PCR employed 60 Vbeta primers together with 13 Jbeta primers. Sequencing used immunoSEQ multiplex PCR; TCRdb keeps in-frame clones, though not all of them. The sample has more than 130,000 clones, and its top ten clones hold approximately 2.4%. This entry is derived from a study of cytomegalovirus exposure and HLA in healthy donors. Overall study context: Falling in the Caucasian-associated ancestry cluster were approximately 86% of under 500 genotyped donors.

Broader study findings: A missense variant in DCLRE1C was later tied to TCR beta V- and J-gene trimming.

As for the donors, each was a healthy bone marrow donor. The material sequenced was PBMCs. The sequence was obtained from a man aged 40-50 years in good health and CMV-seronegative.

CDR3 nucleotides: TGTGCTAGTGGTGGTCTCTCGAGAGAGACCCAGTACTTC. Translated, it gives CASGGLSRETQYF. The chain links TRBV12-5 to TRBJ2-5; D is undetermined. Germline V gene data show CDR1 as LGHNT and CDR2 as FRNRAP. This CDR3 region has 13 residues. Trimming removed 5 bases from V and 4 bases from J, with 11 bases in between.